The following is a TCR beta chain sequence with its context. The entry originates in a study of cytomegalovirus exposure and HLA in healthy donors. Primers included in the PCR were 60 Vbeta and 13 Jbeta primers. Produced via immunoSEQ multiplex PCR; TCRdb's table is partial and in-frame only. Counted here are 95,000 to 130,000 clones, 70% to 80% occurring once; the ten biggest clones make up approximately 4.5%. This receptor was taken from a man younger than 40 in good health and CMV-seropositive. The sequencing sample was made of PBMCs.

The CDR3 loop reads CASSAGDRGLVEAFF. The DNA of the CDR3 is TGTGCCAGCAGCGCCGGGGACAGGGGGCTGGTTGAAGCTTTCTTT. The chain is built from TRBV5-4 and TRBJ1-1, with 12 bases lining up with TRBD1. The germline V gene has CDR1 SGHNT and CDR2 YYREEE (reference sequence). J was trimmed by 7 bases and V by 4 bases; bases with no gene match: 8. The CDR3 length is 15 residues.